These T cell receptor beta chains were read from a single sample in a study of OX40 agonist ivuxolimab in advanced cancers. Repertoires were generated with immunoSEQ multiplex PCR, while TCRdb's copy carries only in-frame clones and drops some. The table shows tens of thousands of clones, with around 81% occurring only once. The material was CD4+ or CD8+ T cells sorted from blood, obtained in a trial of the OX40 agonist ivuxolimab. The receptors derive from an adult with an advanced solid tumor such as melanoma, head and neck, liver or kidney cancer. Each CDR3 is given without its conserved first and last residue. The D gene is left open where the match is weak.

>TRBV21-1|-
ASSKRGESRSYNEQF
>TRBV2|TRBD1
ATRIGVLGTGGRQETQY
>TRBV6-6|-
ASRLHGEKLF
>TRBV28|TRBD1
ASVKGQGFNEQF
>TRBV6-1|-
ASIAGDVNYGYT
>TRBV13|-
ASSPTGVGNTIY
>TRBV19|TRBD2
ASSRGLAGVLNEQF
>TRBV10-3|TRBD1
AISEQGANYGYT
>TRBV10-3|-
AISGVPLYSGNTIY
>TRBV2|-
ASSVEGTNTEAF
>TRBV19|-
ASSPSPLIFRGEQY
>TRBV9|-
ASSGQGGETQY
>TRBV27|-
ASSRVSGGNQPQH